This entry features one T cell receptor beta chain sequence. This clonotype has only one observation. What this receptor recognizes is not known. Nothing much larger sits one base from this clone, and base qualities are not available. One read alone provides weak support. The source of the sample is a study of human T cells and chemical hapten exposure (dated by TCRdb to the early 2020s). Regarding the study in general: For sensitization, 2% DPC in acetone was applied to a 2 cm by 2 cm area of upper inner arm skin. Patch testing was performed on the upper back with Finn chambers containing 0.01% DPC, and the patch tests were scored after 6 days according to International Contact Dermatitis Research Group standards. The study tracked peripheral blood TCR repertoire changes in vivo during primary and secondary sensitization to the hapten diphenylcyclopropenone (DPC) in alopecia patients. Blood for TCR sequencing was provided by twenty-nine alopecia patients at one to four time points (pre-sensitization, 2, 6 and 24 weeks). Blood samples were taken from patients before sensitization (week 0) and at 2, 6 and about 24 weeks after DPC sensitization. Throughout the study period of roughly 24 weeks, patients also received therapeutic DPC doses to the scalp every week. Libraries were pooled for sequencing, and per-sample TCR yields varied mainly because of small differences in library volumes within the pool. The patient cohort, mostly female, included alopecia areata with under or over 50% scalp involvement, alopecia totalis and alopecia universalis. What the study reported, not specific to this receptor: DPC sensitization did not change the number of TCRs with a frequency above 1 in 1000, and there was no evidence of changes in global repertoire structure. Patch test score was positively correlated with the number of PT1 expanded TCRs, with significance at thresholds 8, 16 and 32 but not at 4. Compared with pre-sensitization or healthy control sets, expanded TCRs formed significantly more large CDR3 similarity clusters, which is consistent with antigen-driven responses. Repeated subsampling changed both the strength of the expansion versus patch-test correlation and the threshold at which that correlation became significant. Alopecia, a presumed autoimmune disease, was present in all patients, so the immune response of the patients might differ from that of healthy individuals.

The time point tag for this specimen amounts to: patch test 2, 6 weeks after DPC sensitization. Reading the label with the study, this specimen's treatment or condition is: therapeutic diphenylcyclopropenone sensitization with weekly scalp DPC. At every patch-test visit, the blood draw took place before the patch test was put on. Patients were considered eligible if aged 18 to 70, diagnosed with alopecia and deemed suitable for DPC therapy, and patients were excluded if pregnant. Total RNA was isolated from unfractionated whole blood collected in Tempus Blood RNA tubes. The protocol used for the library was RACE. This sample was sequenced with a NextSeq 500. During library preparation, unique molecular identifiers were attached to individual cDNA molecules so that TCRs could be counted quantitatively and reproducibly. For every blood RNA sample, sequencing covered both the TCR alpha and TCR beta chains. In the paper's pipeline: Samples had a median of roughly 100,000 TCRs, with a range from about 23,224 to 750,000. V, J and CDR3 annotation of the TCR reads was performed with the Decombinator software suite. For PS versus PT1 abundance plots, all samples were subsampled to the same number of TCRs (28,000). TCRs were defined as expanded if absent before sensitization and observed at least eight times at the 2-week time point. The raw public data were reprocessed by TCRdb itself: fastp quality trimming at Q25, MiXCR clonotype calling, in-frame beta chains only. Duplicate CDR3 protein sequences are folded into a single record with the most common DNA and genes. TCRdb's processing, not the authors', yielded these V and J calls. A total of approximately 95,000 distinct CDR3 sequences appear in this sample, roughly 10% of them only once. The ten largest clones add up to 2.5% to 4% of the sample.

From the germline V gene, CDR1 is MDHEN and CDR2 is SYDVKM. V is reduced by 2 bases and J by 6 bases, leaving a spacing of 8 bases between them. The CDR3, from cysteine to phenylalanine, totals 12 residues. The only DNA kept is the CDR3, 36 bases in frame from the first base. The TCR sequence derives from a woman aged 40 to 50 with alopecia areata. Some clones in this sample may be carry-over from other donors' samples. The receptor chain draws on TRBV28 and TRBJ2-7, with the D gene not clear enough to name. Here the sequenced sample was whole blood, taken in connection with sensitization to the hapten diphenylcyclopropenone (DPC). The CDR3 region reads CASSLPAPEQYF. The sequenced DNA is TGTGCCAGCAGTTTACCCGCACCCGAGCAGTACTTC.